The 22 T cell receptor beta chains listed next were all sequenced from one sample in a study of blood T cell repertoires in COVID-19. Profiled with immunoSEQ multiplex PCR; TCRdb holds only in-frame clones, not every one. The sample records about 670,000 clones, approximately 90% being singletons. Material: peripheral blood. The receptors originated from a young woman with acute or convalescent COVID-19.

CDR3 nucleotide sequence: TGTGCCAGCAGTTTATTGGTGGGGCCTAGCACAGATACGCAGTATTTT. This codes for CASSLLVGPSTDTQYF. The chain is built from TRBV28 and TRBJ2-3, with D perhaps matching TRBD1 (5 bases). The CDR3 spans 16 residues. Trimming stripped 1 base from V and 0 bases from J, with 11 bases between. Germline CDR1 reads MDHEN; CDR2 reads SYDVKM.

The gene calls are TRBV2 and TRBJ1-2, with D tentatively TRBD1 (6 bases). Germline V lookup: CDR1 SNHLY, CDR2 FYNNEI. The CDR3 loop spans 13 amino acids. The V and J ends lost 8 bases and 5 bases respectively, with 15 bases between them. CDR3 in amino acids: CASLAGADYGYTF. The CDR3 DNA is TGTGCCAGCCTTGCAGGGGCAGATTATGGCTACACCTTC. Supplemented by reference TRBV2 and TRBJ1-2, the full variable domain reads EPEVTQTPSHQVTQMGQEVILRCVPISNHLYFYWYRQILGQKVEFLVSFYNNEISEKSEIFDDQFSVERPDGSNFTLKIRSTKLEDSAMYFCASLAGADYGYTFGSGTRLTVV.

The gene calls are TRBV4-3 and TRBJ2-2; TRBD1 matches 9 bases. Per germline, CDR1 LGHNA and CDR2 YSLEER. The CDR3 loop spans 17 amino acids. The V segment lost 5 bases and the J segment 5 bases; nucleotides outside the gene matches: 12. The CDR3 coding sequence is TGCGCCAGCAGCGCTGGAGCGGGACAGGGTCATACCGGGGAGCTGTTTTTT. It translates to CASSAGAGQGHTGELFF.

The V gene is TRBV5-5, the J gene TRBJ1-1, with D perhaps TRBD1 (5 bases). Germline-derived CDR1 and CDR2 are SGHKS and YYEKEE (reference sequence). The CDR3 sequence is 16 residues long. V shed 4 bases and J shed 6 bases, with 22 bases lying between them. The CDR3 DNA reads TGTGCCAGCAGCCACCCCCGCATGGTCGGACACTCTGAAGCTTTCTTT. Translating it yields CASSHPRMVGHSEAFF. Variable domain in full (rest from reference TRBV5-5 and TRBJ1-1): DAGVTQSPTHLIKTRGQQVTLRCSPISGHKSVSWYQQVLGQGPQFIFQYYEKEERGRGNFPDRFSARQFPNYSSELNVNALLLGDSALYLCASSHPRMVGHSEAFFGQGTRLTVV.

CDR3 region: CASSEKVDFTDTQYF. The CDR3, as DNA: TGTGCCAGCAGTGAAAAAGTAGATTTCACAGATACGCAGTATTTT. J is TRBJ2-3 and V is TRBV2; the D is unclear. There are 15 residues in the CDR3. From germline, CDR1 is SNHLY and CDR2 FYNNEI. Trimming took off 2 bases at V and 2 bases at J, with 11 bases between the two ends.

V usage is TRBV5-1 and J usage is TRBJ1-2; D call uncertain. Trimming cost V 6 bases and J 6 bases, with 24 bases left between them. In germline, CDR1 is SGHRS, CDR2 YFSETQ. The CDR3 has 16 residues. CDR3 bases: TGCGCCAGCACCCCGGATGGCGGAACACCTTTAGATGGCTACACCTTC. The encoded protein is CASTPDGGTPLDGYTF.

The genes are TRBV24-1 and TRBJ1-1, with a possible D match to TRBD1 (5 bases). The V gene's germline CDR1 is KGHDR and CDR2 SFDVKD. V was pared by 7 bases and J by 6 bases, with 11 bases between. The length of the CDR3 is 12 residues. The CDR3 reads CATRGGSAEAFF. DNA of the CDR3: TGTGCCACCAGGGGGGGGTCTGCTGAAGCTTTCTTT.

The gene calls are TRBV5-6 and TRBJ2-7; 9 bases are shared with TRBD1. CDR3 length equals 17 residues. V lost 0 bases and J lost 1; bases outside the gene matches: 8. From germline, CDR1 is SGHDT and CDR2 YYEEEE. The CDR3 loop reads CASSLEVRTGVSYEQYF. The CDR3 coding sequence is TGTGCCAGCAGCTTGGAGGTGCGGACAGGGGTTTCCTACGAGCAGTACTTC.

This chain links TRBV2 with TRBJ1-6, with a tentative D call TRBD1 (6 bases). The V end lost 6 bases, the J end lost 15 bases, and 12 bases lay between the germline ends. Looked up from germline, CDR1 is SNHLY and CDR2 is FYNNEI. The CDR3 has 11 amino acids. The DNA for the CDR3 is TGTGCCAGCAGGGACAGTATGGTCCTCCACTTT. Translated: CASRDSMVLHF. The entire variable domain, with the rest obtained from reference TRBV2 and TRBJ1-6, is as follows: EPEVTQTPSHQVTQMGQEVILRCVPISNHLYFYWYRQILGQKVEFLVSFYNNEISEKSEIFDDQFSVERPDGSNFTLKIRSTKLEDSAMYFCASRDSMVLHFGNGTRLTVT.

This clone occurred once. V is TRBV30 and J is TRBJ2-3; D uncertain. This CDR3 spans 15 amino acids. V lost 0 bases to trimming and J lost 2 bases, with 12 bases between them. Per germline, CDR1 GTSNPN and CDR2 SVGIG (reference sequence). CDR3 bases: TGTGCCTGGAGTGTTACCGACGACTTCACAGATACGCAGTATTTT. The encoded protein is CAWSVTDDFTDTQYF. The complete variable domain, with remaining parts taken from reference TRBV30 and TRBJ2-3, reads SQTIHQWPATLVQPVGSPLSLECTVEGTSNPNLYWYRQAAGRGLQLLFYSVGIGQISSEVPQNLSASRPQDRQFILSSKKLLLSDSGFYLCAWSVTDDFTDTQYFGPGTRLTVL.

The rearrangement uses TRBV12-5 and TRBJ2-3; 8 bases align to TRBD2. V was pared by 7 bases and J by 2 bases, with 5 bases of the junction left unmatched. Germline lookup yields CDR1 LGHNT and CDR2 FRNRAP. This CDR3 is built from 14 residues. CDR3 nucleotide sequence: TGTGCTAGTGCCCGCGGGGGGTCCACAGATACGCAGTATTTT. It codes for CASARGGSTDTQYF.

The rearrangement joins TRBV7-2 to TRBJ2-7, with 8 bases identical to TRBD1. After removal of 2 bases from V and 3 bases from J, the junction contained 3 bases not matched to a gene. Germline CDR1 reads SGHTA; CDR2 reads FQGNSA. The CDR3 has 14 amino acids. CDR3 in amino acids: CASSLIGQGYEQYF. The CDR3, as DNA: TGTGCCAGCAGCTTAATAGGACAGGGCTACGAGCAGTACTTC.

The chain joins TRBV7-7 to TRBJ2-5, with 7 nucleotides matching TRBD2. This CDR3 region has 15 residues. V trimming: 1 base; J trimming: 4 bases; junction bases outside the gene matches: 6. CDR1 and CDR2 from the germline V gene are SSHAT and FNYEAQ (reference sequence). Here the CDR3 reads CASSLGGPGGETQYF. As DNA, the CDR3 is TGTGCCAGCAGCTTAGGTGGCCCGGGGGGAGAGACCCAGTACTTC.

The chain has TRBV4-1 and TRBJ1-1; D remains ambiguous. Germline V lookup: CDR1 MGHRA, CDR2 YSYEKL. V was trimmed by 5 bases and J by 3 bases, leaving 13 bases between them. This CDR3 has 14 amino acids. CDR3 sequence (DNA): TGCGCCAGCAGCTGGAGTCGTTTGGACACTGAAGCTTTCTTT. This translates into CASSWSRLDTEAFF.

The chain couples TRBV18 to TRBJ1-3; 7 bases line up with TRBD1. CDR3 size: 15 residues. Germline values: CDR1 KGHSH, CDR2 LQKENI. V was pared by 3 bases and J by 0 bases, with 2 bases of the junction left unmatched. The CDR3 DNA reads TGTGCCAGCTCACCTTACAGGGGCTCTGGAAACACCATATATTTT. Protein product: CASSPYRGSGNTIYF.

The chain employs TRBV6-5 and TRBJ1-4; no reliable D call. V was shortened by 5 bases and J by 0 bases, with 7 bases between the two germline ends. The CDR3 runs 14 residues. Looked up from germline, CDR1 is MNHEY and CDR2 is SVGAGI. The CDR3 nucleotides read TGTGCCAGCAGTCTAGATGCAACTAATGAAAAACTGTTTTTT. It encodes CASSLDATNEKLFF.

The chain uses TRBV9 and TRBJ1-1, with no clear D. Trimming stripped 4 bases from V and 5 bases from J, with 18 bases between. Germline V lookup: CDR1 SGDLS, CDR2 YYNGEE. This CDR3 region has 15 residues. DNA of the CDR3: TGTGCCAGCAGCCCGACTGTGGGTATGCGGACTGAAGCTTTCTTT. Translated: CASSPTVGMRTEAFF.

The V and J genes are TRBV3-1 (or the pseudogene TRBV3-2) and TRBJ1-1; no clear D. The CDR3 extends over 13 amino acids. The V end was cut by 2 bases, the J end by 1 base, with 5 bases between. Germline V lookup: CDR1 LGHDT, CDR2 YNNKEL (reference sequence). The CDR3 region has the DNA TGTGCCAGCAGCCAAACAGAGAACACTGAAGCTTTCTTT. This sequence encodes CASSQTENTEAFF.

The chain joins TRBV5-4 to TRBJ2-1; TRBD1 might be the D (6 bases). The germline V and J ends were trimmed by 4 bases and 6 bases, with 20 bases remaining between them. Germline CDR1 SGHNT, CDR2 YYREEE (reference sequence). The CDR3 consists of 16 residues. The CDR3 loop reads CASSLDLGVRGNEQFF. The DNA for the CDR3 is TGTGCCAGCAGCCTTGATTTGGGGGTCAGGGGCAATGAGCAGTTCTTC.

This chain joins TRBV10-3 and TRBJ2-1, with 13 bases fitting TRBD2. The V and J ends lost 4 bases and 7 bases, in that order; junction bases with no gene match: 4. Germline V CDR1 and CDR2: ENHRY, SYGVKD. The CDR3 has 15 residues. The CDR3 here is CAISGLAGGVNEQFF. CDR3 sequence (DNA): TGTGCCATCAGTGGACTAGCGGGGGGTGTGAATGAGCAGTTCTTC.

V is TRBV18 and J is TRBJ1-2, with a weak D call TRBD1 (6 bases). This CDR3 has 16 residues. The germline CDR1 and CDR2 sequences are KGHSH and LQKENI. The V end lost 4 bases, the J end lost 4 bases, and 19 bases lay between the germline ends. The CDR3 nucleotides are TGTGCCAGCTCACAGTTTCCTAGGGGGTCCCCCTATGGCTACACCTTC. This codes for CASSQFPRGSPYGYTF.

This rearrangement joins TRBV9 to TRBJ2-7, with 12 bases aligning to TRBD2. Germline-derived CDR1 and CDR2 are SGDLS and YYNGEE. V shed 3 bases, J shed 6 bases, and the junction held 1 base outside the gene matches. CDR3 length: 13 amino acids. CDR3 amino acids: CASSGLAGVEQYF. In nucleotides, the CDR3 is TGTGCCAGCAGCGGACTAGCGGGGGTCGAGCAGTACTTC.